This T cell receptor (beta chain) was observed in a study of Graves' ophthalmopathy and Graves' hyperthyroidism. Regarding the study as a whole: Detection in blood was also observed for most expanded thyroid clonotypes above 0.001 frequency.

This clonotype came up many times. Its antigen is undetermined. CDR1 and CDR2 (germline): SQVTM, ANQGSEA. Trimming left V 4 bases short and J 2 bases short, with 8 bases between. The CDR3 is 12 residues long. RNA served as the template for amplifying TCR beta CDR3 regions. Amplification began with first-round RT-PCR using HTBI primers, then second-round multiplex PCR was performed. TCRdb re-analysed the multiplex PCR reads in MiXCR, keeping a single row per CDR3 protein. This table has around 520,000 distinct CDR3 sequences, about 35% appearing once. The evidence that diagnosis relied on was clinical symptoms, serum thyroxine, TRAb, thyroid ultrasound and orbital computed tomography.

This receptor was identified in an adult man with Graves' hyperthyroidism. The V and J genes are TRBV29-1 and TRBJ2-5; D gene unclear. The sequenced sample consisted of peripheral blood or thyroid tissue (not recorded which). For the CDR3, the DNA is TGCAGCGTTGCCCACGGTCAAGAGACCCAGTACTTC. It translates to CSVAHGQETQYF.